The 4 T cell receptor beta chains below were found in one sample sequenced in a study of Tregs in tolerant kidney transplant recipients. Mixed chimerism was transient after nonmyeloablative marrow transplants from related graft donors. Libraries were prepared by immunoSEQ multiplex PCR; TCRdb keeps only in-frame clonotypes and omits some of them. The sample table includes approximately 11,000 clones. The source was CD8+ T cells from blood (PBMCs), collected 24 months after the transplant. The receptors stem from a human patient who received a combined kidney and bone marrow transplant. Among the T cells, some may be from the graft donor.

Concerning this clone: The read is 3 residues too short to cover the CDR3 end, so that end is filled in from the germline J gene. The chain recombines TRBV2 with TRBJ2-1; 7 bases align to TRBD2. The V and J ends lost 7 bases and 6 bases, in that order; junction bases with no gene match: 9. The CDR3 extends over 14 amino acids. The germline V gene has CDR1 SNHLY and CDR2 FYNNEI. The CDR3 here is CASIRGLVGNEQFF. CDR3 DNA, as far as it was read: TGTGCCAGCATACGAGGACTAGTTGGCAATGAG. Variable domain in full (rest from reference TRBV2 and TRBJ2-1): EPEVTQTPSHQVTQMGQEVILRCVPISNHLYFYWYRQILGQKVEFLVSFYNNEISEKSEIFDDQFSVERPDGSNFTLKIRSTKLEDSAMYFCASIRGLVGNEQFFGPGTRLTVL.

On this clone itself: The read finishes 3 residues shy of the CDR3 end, and the germline J gene is used to complete it. J is TRBJ2-7 and V is TRBV20-1, with 7 positions matching TRBD2. Germline CDR1 DFQATT, CDR2 SNEGSKA (reference sequence). This CDR3 contains 14 residues. With V trimmed by 6 bases and J by 2 bases, 10 bases remained unmatched. The CDR3 region is CSARLQRDPYEQYF. CDR3 DNA, as far as it was read: TGCAGTGCACGATTACAGCGGGACCCCTACGAG.

CDR3 DNA, as far as it was read: TGTGCCAGTAGTATTTGGCTAGCCCACGAG. This encodes CASSIWLAHE. The entire CDR3 reads CASSIWLAHEQYF. The gene calls are TRBV19 and TRBJ2-7; weak D call: TRBD2 (5 bases). The read gets to within 3 residues of the CDR3 end, and the germline J gene fills in the rest. The V gene lost 3 bases and the J gene lost 5 bases, with 11 bases spanning the gap. CDR3 length equals 13 residues. Germline CDR1 LNHDA, CDR2 SQIVND (reference sequence).

With respect to this clone: With the read ending 3 residues before the CDR3 end, the germline J gene is used to fill in that end. The chain recombines TRBV20-1 with TRBJ1-2; no clear D gene. The germline V gene has CDR1 DFQATT and CDR2 SNEGSKA (reference sequence). The CDR3 is made up of 13 amino acids. The CDR3 region is CSARGAGAEGYTF. The part of the CDR3 DNA that was read is TGCAGTGCTAGAGGGGCGGGAGCTGAGGGC.